The 2 T cell receptor beta chains below come from one sample, sequenced in a study of CD8 T cells in ankylosing spondylitis. Study-wide results and caveats: It appeared that ankylosing spondylitis blood was characterized by a TCR beta motif of roughly 8 highly homologous variants.

These receptors have no identified antigens. Via MiXCR, TCRdb re-called the 5' RACE reads, giving one row per CDR3 protein. The data show about 700,000 distinct CDR3 sequences, roughly 19% seen once. Sample: blood, either unsorted or a sorted T cell fraction (not recorded which). Source of these receptors: a male donor with ankylosing spondylitis.

The rearrangement links TRBV4-3 to TRBJ1-6; TRBD1 might be the D (5 bases). Germline V gene lookup returns CDR1 LGHNA and CDR2 YSLEER. The CDR3 runs 16 residues. Trimming cost V 0 bases and J 7 bases, with 13 bases left between them. In DNA, the CDR3 is TGCGCCAGCAGCCAAGATTGGAAGGGGCGAAATTCACCCCTCCACTTT. Protein: CASSQDWKGRNSPLHF.

The rearrangement joins TRBV12-3 or TRBV12-4 to TRBJ1-6; D is undetermined. Trimming pared 0 bases from V and 2 bases from J, leaving 29 bases between. The CDR3 runs 23 residues. Here the CDR3 reads CASSLARRGLWAGEAPYNSPLHF. The CDR3 DNA reads TGTGCCAGCAGTTTAGCGCGACGTGGCCTTTGGGCAGGCGAAGCCCCCTATAATTCACCCCTCCACTTT.